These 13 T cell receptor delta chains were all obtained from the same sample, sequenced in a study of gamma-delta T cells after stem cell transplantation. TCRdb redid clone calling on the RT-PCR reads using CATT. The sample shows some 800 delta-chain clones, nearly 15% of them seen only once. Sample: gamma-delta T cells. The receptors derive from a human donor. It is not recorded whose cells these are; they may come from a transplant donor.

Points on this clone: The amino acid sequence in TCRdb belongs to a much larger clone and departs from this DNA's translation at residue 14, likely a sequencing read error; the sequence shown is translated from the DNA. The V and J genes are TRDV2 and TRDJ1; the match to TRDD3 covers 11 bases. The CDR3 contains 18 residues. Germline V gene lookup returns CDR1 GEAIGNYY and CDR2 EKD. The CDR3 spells CACDIVGDTRSYTGKLIF. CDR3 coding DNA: TGTGCCTGTGACATAGTGGGGGATACGCGATCTTACACCGGTAAACTCATCTTT.

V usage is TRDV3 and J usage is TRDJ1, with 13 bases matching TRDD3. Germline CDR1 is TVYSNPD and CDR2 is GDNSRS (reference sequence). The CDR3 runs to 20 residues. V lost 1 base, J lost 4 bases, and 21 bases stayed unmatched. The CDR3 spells CAFMSLRNTYWGIRSDKLIF. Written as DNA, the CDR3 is TGTGCCTTTATGAGCTTGAGGAATACGTACTGGGGGATACGGAGCGATAAACTCATCTTT.

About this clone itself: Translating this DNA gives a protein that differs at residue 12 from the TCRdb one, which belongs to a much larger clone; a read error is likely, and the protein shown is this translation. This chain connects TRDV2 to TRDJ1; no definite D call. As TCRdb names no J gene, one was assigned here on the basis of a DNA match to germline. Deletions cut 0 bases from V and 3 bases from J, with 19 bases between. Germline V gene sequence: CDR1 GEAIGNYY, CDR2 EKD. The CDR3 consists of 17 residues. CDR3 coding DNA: TGTGCCTGTGACACCCTCGGGTCCGCCCTTGACGCCGATAAACTCATCTTT. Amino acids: CACDTLGSALDADKLIF.

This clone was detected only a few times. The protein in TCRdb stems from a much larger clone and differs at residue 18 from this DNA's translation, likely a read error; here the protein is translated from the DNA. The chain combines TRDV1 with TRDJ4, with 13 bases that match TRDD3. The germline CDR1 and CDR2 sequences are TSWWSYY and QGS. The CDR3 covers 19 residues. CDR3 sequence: CALGAPGPYWGIRFEPLTF. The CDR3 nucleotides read TGTGCTCTTGGGGCCCCAGGGCCCTACTGGGGGATACGCTTTGAACCCCTGACCTTT.

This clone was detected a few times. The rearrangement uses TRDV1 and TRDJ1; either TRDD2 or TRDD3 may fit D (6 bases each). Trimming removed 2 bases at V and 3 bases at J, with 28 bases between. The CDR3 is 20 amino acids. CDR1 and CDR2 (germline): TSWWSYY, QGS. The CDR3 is CALGESGGSYGDWEADKLIF. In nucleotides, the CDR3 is TGTGCTCTTGGGGAAAGTGGTGGGTCCTACGGGGACTGGGAGGCCGATAAACTCATCTTT.

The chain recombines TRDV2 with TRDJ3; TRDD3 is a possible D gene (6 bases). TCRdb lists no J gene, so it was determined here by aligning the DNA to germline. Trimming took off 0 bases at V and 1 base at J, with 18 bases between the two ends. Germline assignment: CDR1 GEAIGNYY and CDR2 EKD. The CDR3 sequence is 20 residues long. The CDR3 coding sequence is TGTGCCTGTGACACCCCGAATACTGGGACGAGGTCCTGGGACACCCGACAGATGTTTTTC. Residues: CACDTPNTGTRSWDTRQMFF.

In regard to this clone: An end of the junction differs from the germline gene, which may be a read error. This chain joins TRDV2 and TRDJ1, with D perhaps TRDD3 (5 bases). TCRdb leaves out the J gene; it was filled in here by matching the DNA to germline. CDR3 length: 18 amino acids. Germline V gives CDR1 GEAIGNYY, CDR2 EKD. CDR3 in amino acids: CAFDTGKVVYGRTDKLIF. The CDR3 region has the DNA TGTGCCTTTGACACCGGAAAGGTGGTATACGGGCGGACCGATAAACTCATCTTT.

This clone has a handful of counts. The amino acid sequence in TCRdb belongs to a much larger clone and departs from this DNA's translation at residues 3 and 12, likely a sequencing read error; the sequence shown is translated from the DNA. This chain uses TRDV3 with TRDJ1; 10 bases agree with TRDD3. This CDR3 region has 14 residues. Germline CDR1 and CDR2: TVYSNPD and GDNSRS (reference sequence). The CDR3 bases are TGTGCCCACTCCTCCTACGACCTGGGGGATAAACGCATCTTT. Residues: CAHSSYDLGDKRIF.

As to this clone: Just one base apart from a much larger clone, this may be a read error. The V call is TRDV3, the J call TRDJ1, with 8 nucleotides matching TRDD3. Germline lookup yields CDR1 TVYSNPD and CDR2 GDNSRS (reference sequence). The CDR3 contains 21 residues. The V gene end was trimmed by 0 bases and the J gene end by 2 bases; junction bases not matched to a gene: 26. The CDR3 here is CAFSRLGRFWGYPLWTDKLIF. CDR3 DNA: TGTGCCTTTAGTCGGCTGGGACGATTTTGGGGATACCCTTTGTGGACCGATAAACTCATCTTT.

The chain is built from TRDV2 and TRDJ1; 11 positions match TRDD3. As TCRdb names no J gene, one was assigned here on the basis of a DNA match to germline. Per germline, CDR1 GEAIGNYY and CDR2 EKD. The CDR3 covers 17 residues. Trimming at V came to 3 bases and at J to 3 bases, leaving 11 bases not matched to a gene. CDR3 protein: CACDPLMGDTRPDKLIF. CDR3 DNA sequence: TGTGCCTGTGACCCTCTGATGGGGGATACGCGCCCCGATAAACTCATCTTT.

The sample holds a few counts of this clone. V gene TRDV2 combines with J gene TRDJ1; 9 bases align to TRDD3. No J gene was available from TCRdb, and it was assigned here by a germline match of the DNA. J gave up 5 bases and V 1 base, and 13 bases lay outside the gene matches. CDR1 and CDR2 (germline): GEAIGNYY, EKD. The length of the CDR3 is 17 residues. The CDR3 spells CACDTLGGLGDKDKLIF. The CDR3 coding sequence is TGTGCCTGTGACACTTTGGGCGGACTGGGGGACAAGGATAAACTCATCTTT.

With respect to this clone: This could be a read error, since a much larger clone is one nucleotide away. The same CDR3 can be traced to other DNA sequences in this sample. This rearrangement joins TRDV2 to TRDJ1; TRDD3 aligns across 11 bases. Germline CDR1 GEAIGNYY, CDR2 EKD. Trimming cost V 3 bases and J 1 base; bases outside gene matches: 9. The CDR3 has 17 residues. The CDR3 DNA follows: TGTGCCTGTGACTCACTCATGGGGGATACGGTCACCGATAAACTCATCTTT. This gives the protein CACDSLMGDTVTDKLIF.

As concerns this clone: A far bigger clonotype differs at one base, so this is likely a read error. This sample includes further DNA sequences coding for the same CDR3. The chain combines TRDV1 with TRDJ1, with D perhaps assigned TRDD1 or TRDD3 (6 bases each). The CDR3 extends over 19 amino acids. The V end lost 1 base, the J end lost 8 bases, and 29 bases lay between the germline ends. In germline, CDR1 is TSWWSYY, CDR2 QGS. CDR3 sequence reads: CALGERNTYAGTGGYKLIF. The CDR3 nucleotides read TGTGCTCTTGGGGAACGAAATACCTACGCGGGTACTGGAGGATACAAACTCATCTTT.